The 8 T cell receptor beta chains below were found in one sample sequenced in a study of T cells in Graves' hyperthyroidism and ophthalmopathy. It was RNA transcripts that yielded the amplified TCR beta CDR3 regions. With the HTBI primer set, the TCR CDR3 went through a first round of RT-PCR. One entry per CDR3 protein, called by TCRdb with MiXCR from the multiplex PCR reads. The sample shows 650,000 to 850,000 distinct CDR3 sequences, 15% to 20% of them seen only once. The sample taken for sequencing was blood. The receptors were sampled from a woman between 50 and 59 years old with Graves' hyperthyroidism that later progressed to Graves' ophthalmopathy.

This clonotype has just a few counts. The V and J genes are TRBV6-2 or TRBV6-3 and TRBJ2-6; D might be TRBD1 (6 bases). In germline, CDR1 is MNHEY, CDR2 SVGEGT. There are 17 residues in the CDR3. V lost 6 bases and J lost 0, with 15 bases in between. CDR3 sequence: CASRRTATNSGANVLTF. As DNA, the CDR3 is TGTGCCAGCAGACGGACAGCTACTAACTCTGGGGCCAACGTCCTGACTTTC.

This clonotype was counted ten times or more. V usage is TRBV20-1 and J usage is TRBJ1-4; D call uncertain. Deletions cut 6 bases from V and 0 bases from J, with 11 bases between. Per germline, CDR1 DFQATT and CDR2 SNEGSKA (reference sequence). The CDR3 runs 14 residues. The CDR3 here is CSARSTSTNEKLFF. CDR3 bases: TGCAGTGCGCGATCCACCTCAACTAATGAAAAACTGTTTTTT.

The table lists this clonotype with many counts. V usage is TRBV6-5 and J usage is TRBJ1-2, with D maybe TRBD1 (5 bases). CDR1 MNHEY and CDR2 SVGAGI come from the germline V gene. This CDR3 spans 16 amino acids. V lost 1 base and J lost 8, with 20 bases in between. CDR3 protein: CASSYFPRVIGTGYTF. The CDR3 DNA reads TGTGCCAGCAGTTACTTTCCCAGGGTCATCGGTACAGGCTACACCTTC.

V and J are TRBV4-1 and TRBJ1-2, with D hard to call. V shed 1 base and J shed 4 bases, with 10 bases lying between them. Germline loops: CDR1 MGHRA, CDR2 YSYEKL. The length of the CDR3 is 14 residues. DNA of the CDR3: TGCGCCAGCAGCCAAGGAGCCGGGGTCTATGGCTACACCTTC. It encodes CASSQGAGVYGYTF.

The genes are TRBV10-3 and TRBJ1-2; D unresolved. The CDR3 sequence is 12 residues long. V lost 0 bases and J 4 bases, leaving 3 bases between the germline ends. Germline V gene data show CDR1 as ENHRY and CDR2 as SYGVKD. CDR3 bases: TGTGCCATCAGTGAGTCACCCTATGGCTACACCTTC. Translation: CAISESPYGYTF.

The chain employs TRBV10-3 and TRBJ2-3, with no clear D. The CDR3 loop spans 15 amino acids. The germline V gene encodes CDR1 ENHRY and CDR2 SYGVKD. Trimming pared 2 bases from V and 0 bases from J, leaving 9 bases between. The CDR3 DNA reads TGTGCCATCAGTGAGAGGGCTTCTAGCACAGATACGCAGTATTTT. Its protein product is CAISERASSTDTQYF.

The sample holds one count of this clonotype. At one boundary the junction diverges from the germline segment, which might be a read error. The chain is built from TRBV5-1 and TRBJ2-7; D call uncertain. The CDR3 is 12 amino acids. Germline V gene data show CDR1 as SGHRS and CDR2 as YFSETQ. The CDR3: CASSFSHYEQYF. CDR3 DNA: TGTGCCAGCAGCTTCAGTCACTACGAGCAGTACTTC. The full variable domain, its missing parts supplied by reference TRBV5-1 and TRBJ2-7, is KAGVTQTPRYLIKTRGQQVTLSCSPISGHRSVSWYQQTPGQGLQFLFEYFSETQRNKGNFPGRFSGRQFSNSRSEMNVSTLELGDSALYLCASSFSHYEQYFGPGTRLTVT.

This clonotype was counted between two and nine times. The V gene is TRBV6-6, the J gene TRBJ2-3; 8 bases map to TRBD2. The CDR3 runs 16 residues. The germline CDR1 and CDR2 sequences are MNHNY and SVGAGI (reference sequence). Germline trimming cut 0 bases from V and 6 bases from J; bases unmatched to any gene: 8. The CDR3 DNA reads TGTGCCAGCAGTTACTCGACCCCGGGGGGGGCCGATACGCAGTATTTT. As protein: CASSYSTPGGADTQYF.